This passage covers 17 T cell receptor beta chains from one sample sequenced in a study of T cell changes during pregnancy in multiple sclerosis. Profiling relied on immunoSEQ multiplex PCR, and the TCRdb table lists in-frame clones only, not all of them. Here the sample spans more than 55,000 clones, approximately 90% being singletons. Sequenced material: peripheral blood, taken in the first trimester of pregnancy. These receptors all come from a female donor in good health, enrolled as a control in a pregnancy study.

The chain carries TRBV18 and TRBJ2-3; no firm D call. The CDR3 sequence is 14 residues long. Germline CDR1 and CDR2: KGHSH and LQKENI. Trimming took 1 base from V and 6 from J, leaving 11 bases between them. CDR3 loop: CASSPLGIRDTQYF. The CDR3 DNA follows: TGTGCCAGCTCACCACTTGGTATCCGGGATACGCAGTATTTT.

CDR3 sequence (DNA): TGTGCCAGCAGCTTAGCGGGTAGCGGGAGGGCAAAAGAGACCCAGTACTTC. It specifies CASSLAGSGRAKETQYF. The chain combines TRBV7-9 with TRBJ2-5; 11 bases match TRBD2. Germline V gene lookup returns CDR1 SEHNR and CDR2 FQNEAQ (reference sequence). With 0 bases clipped from V and 3 bases from J, the junction kept 6 bases outside the gene matches. There are 17 residues in the CDR3.

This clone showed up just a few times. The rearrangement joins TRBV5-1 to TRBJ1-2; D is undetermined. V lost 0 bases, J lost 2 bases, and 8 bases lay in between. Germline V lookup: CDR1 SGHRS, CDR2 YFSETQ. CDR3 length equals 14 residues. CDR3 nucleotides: TGCGCCAGCAGCTTGGGGGAGCTAAACTATGGCTACACCTTC. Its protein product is CASSLGELNYGYTF.

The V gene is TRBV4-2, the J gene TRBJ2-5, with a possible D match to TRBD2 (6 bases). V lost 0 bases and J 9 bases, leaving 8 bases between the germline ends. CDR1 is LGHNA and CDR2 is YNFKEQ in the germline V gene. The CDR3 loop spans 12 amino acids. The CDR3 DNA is TGTGCCAGCAGCCAAGATTGGGAGGCCCAGTACTTC. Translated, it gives CASSQDWEAQYF.

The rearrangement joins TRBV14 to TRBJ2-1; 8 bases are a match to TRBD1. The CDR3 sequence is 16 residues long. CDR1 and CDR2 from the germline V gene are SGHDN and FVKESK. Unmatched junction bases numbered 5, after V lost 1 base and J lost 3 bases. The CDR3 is CASSQATGGSYNEQFF. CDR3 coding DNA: TGTGCCAGCAGCCAAGCAACAGGGGGTAGCTACAATGAGCAGTTCTTC.

DNA for the CDR3: TGTGCCAGCAGTTACGCTAGCGCGAACACTGAAGCTTTCTTT. Translating gives CASSYASANTEAFF. This chain joins TRBV6-6 and TRBJ1-1; D is uncertain. Germline V gene lookup returns CDR1 MNHNY and CDR2 SVGAGI (reference sequence). The V and J ends lost 2 bases and 1 base respectively, with 8 bases between them. There are 14 residues in the CDR3.

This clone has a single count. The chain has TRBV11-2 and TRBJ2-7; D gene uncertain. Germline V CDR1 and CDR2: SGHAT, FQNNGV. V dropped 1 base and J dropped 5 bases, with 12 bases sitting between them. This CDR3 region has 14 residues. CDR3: CASSLVLARHEQYF. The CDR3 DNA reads TGTGCCAGCAGCTTAGTCTTAGCCCGCCACGAGCAGTACTTC.

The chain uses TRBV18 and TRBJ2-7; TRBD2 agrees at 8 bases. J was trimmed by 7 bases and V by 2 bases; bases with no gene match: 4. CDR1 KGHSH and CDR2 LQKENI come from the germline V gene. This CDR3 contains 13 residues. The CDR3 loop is CASSPLGLGEQYF. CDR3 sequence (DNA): TGTGCCAGCTCACCATTGGGACTAGGGGAGCAGTACTTC.

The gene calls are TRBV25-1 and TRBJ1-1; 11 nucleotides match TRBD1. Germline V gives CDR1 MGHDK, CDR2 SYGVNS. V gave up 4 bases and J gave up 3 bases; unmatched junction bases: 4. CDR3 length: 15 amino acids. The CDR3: CASSGGTGGDTEAFF. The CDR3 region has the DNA TGTGCCAGCAGTGGGGGGACAGGGGGAGACACTGAAGCTTTCTTT.

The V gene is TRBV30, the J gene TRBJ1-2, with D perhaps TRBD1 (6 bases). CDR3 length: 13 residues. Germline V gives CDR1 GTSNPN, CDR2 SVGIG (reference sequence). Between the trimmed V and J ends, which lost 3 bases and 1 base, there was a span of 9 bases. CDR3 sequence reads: CAWRLGGNYGYTF. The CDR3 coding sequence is TGTGCCTGGAGACTAGGGGGTAACTATGGCTACACCTTC.

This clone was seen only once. The chain's CDR3 is CASYRDGVYGYTF. DNA of the CDR3: TGTGCCAGCTACAGGGATGGCGTCTATGGCTACACCTTC. The genes are TRBV7-3 and TRBJ1-2; perhaps TRBD1 as D (6 bases). Deletions cut 8 bases from V and 4 bases from J, with 14 bases between. The CDR3 runs 13 residues. CDR1 SGHTA and CDR2 FQGTGA come from the germline V gene.

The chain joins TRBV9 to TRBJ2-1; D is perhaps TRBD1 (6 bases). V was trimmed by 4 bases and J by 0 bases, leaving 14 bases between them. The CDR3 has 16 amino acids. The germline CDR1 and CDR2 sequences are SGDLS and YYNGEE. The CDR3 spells CASSPGTPSSYNEQFF. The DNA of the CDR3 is TGTGCCAGCAGCCCCGGGACACCATCCTCCTACAATGAGCAGTTCTTC.

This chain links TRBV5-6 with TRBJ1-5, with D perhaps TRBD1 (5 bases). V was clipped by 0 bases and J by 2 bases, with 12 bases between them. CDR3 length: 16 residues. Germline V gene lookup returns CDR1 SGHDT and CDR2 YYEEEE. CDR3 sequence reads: CASSLGALGGNQPQHF. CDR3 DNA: TGTGCCAGCAGCTTGGGGGCTCTAGGGGGCAATCAGCCCCAGCATTTT.

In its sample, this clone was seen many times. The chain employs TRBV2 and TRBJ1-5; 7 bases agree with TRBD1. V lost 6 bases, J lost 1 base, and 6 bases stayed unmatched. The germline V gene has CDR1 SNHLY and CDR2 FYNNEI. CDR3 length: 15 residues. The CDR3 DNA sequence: TGTGCCAGCAGCTTAGGGACAGTGAGCAATCAGCCCCAGCATTTT. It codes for CASSLGTVSNQPQHF.

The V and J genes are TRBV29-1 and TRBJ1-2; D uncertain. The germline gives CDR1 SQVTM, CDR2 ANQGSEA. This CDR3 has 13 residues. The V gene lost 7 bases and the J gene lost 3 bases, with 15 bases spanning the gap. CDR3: CSATSSADYGYTF. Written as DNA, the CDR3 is TGCAGCGCCACCAGCAGCGCCGACTATGGCTACACCTTC.

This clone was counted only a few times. The CDR3 sequence is CASSAGGAMETQYF. In DNA form, the CDR3 reads TGTGCCAGCAGCGCCGGGGGGGCGATGGAGACCCAGTACTTC. The rearrangement links TRBV7-3 to TRBJ2-5; 8 bases agree with TRBD2. The CDR3 extends over 14 amino acids. The germline V gene has CDR1 SGHTA and CDR2 FQGTGA. J gave up 5 bases and V 5 bases, and 7 bases lay outside the gene matches. Full variable domain (outside the CDR3, taken from reference TRBV7-3 and TRBJ2-5): GAGVSQTPSNKVTEKGKYVELRCDPISGHTALYWYRQSLGQGPEFLIYFQGTGAADDSGLPNDRFFAVRPEGSVSTLKIQRTERGDSAVYLCASSAGGAMETQYFGPGTRLLVL.

CDR3 sequence (DNA): TGTGCCAGCTCACCAGAGGGATCGAAGACCCAGTACTTC. This gives the protein CASSPEGSKTQYF. V and J are TRBV18 and TRBJ2-5; TRBD2 might be the D (5 bases). The V gene lost 2 bases and the J gene lost 6 bases, with 10 bases spanning the gap. This CDR3 comprises 13 residues. Germline-derived CDR1 and CDR2 are KGHSH and LQKENI.